The rows below give T cell receptor beta chains drawn from one sample of a study of blood T cells in healthy people across ages. TCRdb reprocessed the 5' RACE reads via MiXCR and lists one record per CDR3 protein. The repertoire consists of more than 1.4 million distinct CDR3 sequences, with around 42% occurring once and the leading ten covering 7.9%. The sequenced sample was blood. The source is a woman in her late teens or twenties in good health. Each CDR3 is given with its conserved first and last residue. The order of the fields is clone size, J gene, V gene, CDR3 protein. Clone sizes are given selectively: once, few, many, or a class where the clone is expanded.

few,TRBJ1-1,TRBV18,CASSPWTRLNTEAFF
NA,TRBJ2-7,TRBV30,CAWSVGRVQYEQYF
NA,TRBJ1-5,TRBV6-6,CASTLERSGGQPQHF
NA,TRBJ2-7,TRBV20-1,CSTFYLQGRASYEQYF
NA,TRBJ1-1,TRBV20-1,CSAWTASNTEAFF
once,TRBJ1-6,TRBV20-1,CSARDGQVIYSPLHF
few,TRBJ2-3,TRBV3-1,CASSQTSYSDTQYF
NA,TRBJ2-3,TRBV27,CASSLSSGAPSTDTQYF
NA,TRBJ2-5,TRBV4-1,CASSQGTGNRRQYF
NA,TRBJ1-2,TRBV28,CASSLVAPATYGYTF
NA,TRBJ1-1,TRBV5-5,CASSLRLGPTEAFF
NA,TRBJ1-6,TRBV12-3/TRBV12-4,CASRKQDSPLHF
NA,TRBJ2-6,TRBV12-3/TRBV12-4,CASSFWVVSSGANVLTF
NA,TRBJ2-3,TRBV27,CASSDPLSAGGSTDTQYF
NA,TRBJ1-1,TRBV5-1,CASSFQAGNTEAFF
NA,TRBJ2-5,TRBV3-1,CASSQRGQGSRETQYF
few,TRBJ2-7,TRBV6-5,CASSTLREQYF
NA,TRBJ2-1,TRBV7-2,CASSPSPSSGRVVEQFF
NA,TRBJ2-2,TRBV3-1,CASRVPGTGKTGELFF
NA,TRBJ1-1,TRBV14,CASSQEGLQGNTEAFF
NA,TRBJ2-1,TRBV7-8,CASSFSSGGSYNEQFF
few,TRBJ2-7,TRBV6-1,CASRKTGEGSYEQYF
many,TRBJ2-5,TRBV6-1,CASSPGPPKAQYF
many,TRBJ1-2,TRBV29-1,CSVQGNYGYTF
NA,TRBJ1-6,TRBV6-6,CASRTTRQGRDNSPLHF
few,TRBJ1-5,TRBV20-1,CSARDLNSNQPQHF
NA,TRBJ1-6,TRBV5-5,CASSRVLNNSPLHF
few,TRBJ2-1,TRBV5-5,CASSSILAGEVNEQFF
few,TRBJ2-7,TRBV20-1,CSARDWTTQYEQYF
NA,TRBJ2-5,TRBV9,CASSVGLEVGETQYF
few,TRBJ2-1,TRBV7-3,CASSQDKVYNEQFF
few,TRBJ2-7,TRBV11-2,CASSLAGLGYEQYF
NA,TRBJ2-7,TRBV28,CASRPAGTYEQYF
few,TRBJ1-2,TRBV27,CASSTKRSEANYGYTF
NA,TRBJ1-1,TRBV13,CASSLGGQRWTEAFF
NA,TRBJ1-2,TRBV20-1,CSATTGIPNYGYTF